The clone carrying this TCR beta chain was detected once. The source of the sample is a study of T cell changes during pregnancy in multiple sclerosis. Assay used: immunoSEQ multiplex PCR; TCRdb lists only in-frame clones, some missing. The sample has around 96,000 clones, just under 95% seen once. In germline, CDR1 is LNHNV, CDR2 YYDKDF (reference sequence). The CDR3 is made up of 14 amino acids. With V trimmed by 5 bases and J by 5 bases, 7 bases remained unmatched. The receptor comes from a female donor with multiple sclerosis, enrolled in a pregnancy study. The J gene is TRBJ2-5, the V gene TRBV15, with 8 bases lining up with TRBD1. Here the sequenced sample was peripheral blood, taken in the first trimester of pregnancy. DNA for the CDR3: TGTGCCACCAGCCGACAGGGGCCTGGCGAGACCCAGTACTTC. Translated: CATSRQGPGETQYF.